This T cell receptor beta chain was captured in a study of blood T cell repertoires in COVID-19. Whole-study context: From the United States, Italy and Spain came samples of acute and convalescent COVID-19. In each case, the material was cDNA or gDNA derived from T cells, B-cell-depleted T cells, or PBMCs.

The CDR3 runs to 12 residues. The germline V gene has CDR1 KGHSH and CDR2 LQKENI. Trimming stripped 1 base from V and 6 bases from J, with 6 bases between. Authors' processing steps: Amplification with reference gene primers provided the estimates of nucleated cell counts. Assay: immunoSEQ multiplex PCR; the TCRdb copy retains only in-frame clones and omits some. The V and J calls and clone size are taken from that table; D and trimming were inferred from the DNA. Of about 110,000 clones listed, 88% were seen once; the top ten hold around 2%. The chain combines TRBV18 with TRBJ1-2; D perhaps matches TRBD1 (5 bases). The sequenced sample consisted of peripheral blood. This TCR derives from a human donor in a cohort sampled during active COVID-19. The CDR3 nucleotides are TGTGCCAGCTCACCACAGGGGAATGGCTACACCTTC. Its protein product is CASSPQGNGYTF.